This T cell receptor beta chain was identified in a study of control samples from healthy donors and cancer patients. Sequencing used immunoSEQ multiplex PCR; TCRdb keeps in-frame clones, though not all of them. The sample lists some 100,000 clones, roughly 87% occurring once. V lost 2 bases and J lost 0, with 5 bases in between. This CDR3 is built from 14 residues. CDR1 is ENHRY and CDR2 is SYGVKD in the germline V gene. The chain combines TRBV10-3 with TRBJ2-1; D remains ambiguous. This clonotype originated in a woman in her forties or fifties in good health. The sequencing sample was made of blood. This CDR3 reads CAISERSSYNEQFF. CDR3 coding DNA: TGTGCCATCAGTGAGCGGAGCTCCTACAATGAGCAGTTCTTC.